This is a list of T cell receptor beta chains from one sample in a study of T cell repertoires in cytomegalovirus infection. One entry per CDR3 protein results from TCRdb running MiXCR on the reads. The sample records over 90,000 distinct CDR3 sequences, 15% to 20% being singletons. Sequenced input: PBMCs. These TCRs come from a human donor in good health (CMV status not recorded). Some clones in this sample may be carry-over from other donors' samples. Each CDR3 is given with its conserved first and last residue. A D gene is named only where the DNA matches it firmly. Not every row has a clone size; where given, it reads once, few, many or a size class.

length | size | J | V | D | CDR3 | DNA
18 | NA | TRBJ1-6 | TRBV19 | TRBD1 | CASSLYRGPSSYNSPLHF | TGTGCCAGTAGTCTCTACAGGGGCCCCAGCTCCTATAATTCACCCCTCCACTTT
12 | NA | TRBJ2-1 | TRBV12-3/TRBV12-4 | NA | CASSLSQLEQFF | TGTGCCAGCAGTTTATCACAGCTTGAGCAGTTCTTC
17 | NA | TRBJ1-5 | TRBV28 | NA | CASSVTGFPRRNQPKHF | TGTGCCAGCAGTGTGACCGGGTTTCCAAGGCGCAATCAGCCCAAGCATTTT
15 | many | TRBJ1-1 | TRBV7-2 | TRBD1 | CASSSRTGMNTEAFF | TGTGCCAGCAGCTCCCGGACAGGGATGAACACTGAAGCTTTCTTT
14 | many | TRBJ2-2 | TRBV29-1 | NA | CSVRIGLDTGELFF | TGCAGCGTACGCATTGGCCTAGACACCGGGGAGCTGTTTTTT
14 | NA | TRBJ2-7 | TRBV12-3/TRBV12-4 | NA | CASTQSRGSHEQYF | TGTGCCAGCACCCAGTCAAGGGGATCACACGAGCAGTACTTC
13 | NA | TRBJ2-5 | TRBV6-6 | NA | CASSAGQQETQYF | TGTGCCAGCAGCGCGGGACAGCAAGAGACCCAGTACTTC
16 | many | TRBJ2-2 | TRBV5-1 | NA | CASSPQGGLGTGELFF | TGCGCCAGCAGCCCACAGGGGGGGCTAGGCACCGGGGAGCTGTTTTTT
16 | many | TRBJ2-1 | TRBV18 | TRBD1 | CASSPAGTGPYNEQFF | TGTGCCAGCTCACCAGCCGGGACAGGGCCCTACAATGAGCAGTTCTTC
15 | NA | TRBJ2-3 | TRBV10-3 | NA | CAISESVPSTDTQYF | TGTGCCATCAGTGAGTCAGTCCCTAGCACAGATACGCAGTATTTT
13 | few | TRBJ1-2 | TRBV30 | NA | CAWMERRPYGYTF | TGTGCCTGGATGGAGCGCCGCCCGTATGGCTACACCTTC
15 | NA | TRBJ1-5 | TRBV2 | NA | CASSEDLASNQPQHF | TGTGCCAGCAGTGAAGATCTGGCCAGCAATCAGCCCCAGCATTTT
16 | many | TRBJ1-2 | TRBV7-6 | TRBD1 | CASSDQTGGFNYGYTF | TGTGCCAGCAGTGACCAGACAGGGGGCTTTAACTATGGCTACACCTTC
11 | many | TRBJ2-1 | TRBV28 | NA | CASRGGNEQFF | TGTGCCAGCAGAGGGGGAAATGAGCAGTTCTTC
16 | NA | TRBJ2-1 | TRBV25-1 | TRBD2 | CASIALAGDSYNEQFF | TGTGCCAGCATCGCATTAGCGGGGGACTCCTACAATGAGCAGTTCTTC
14 | medium-sized | TRBJ1-2 | TRBV7-2 | NA | CASSSEQRGYGYTF | TGTGCCAGCAGTTCTGAACAGCGCGGCTATGGCTACACCTTC
13 | once | TRBJ2-5 | TRBV30 | NA | CAWSRQAQETQYF | TGTGCCTGGTCTCGGCAGGCGCAAGAGACCCAGTACTTC
15 | many | TRBJ2-1 | TRBV7-2 | NA | CASSFRGNSYNEQFF | TGTGCCAGCAGCTTTAGGGGGAACTCCTACAATGAGCAGTTCTTC
13 | many | TRBJ1-1 | TRBV7-3 | NA | CASSPGMNTEAFF | TGTGCCAGCAGCCCCGGAATGAACACTGAAGCTTTCTTT
16 | few | TRBJ1-1 | TRBV7-6 | NA | CASSLGGVRANTEAFF | TGTGCCAGCAGCTTAGGCGGGGTAAGGGCGAACACTGAAGCTTTCTTT
15 | few | TRBJ1-2 | TRBV14 | TRBD1 | CASSQSGTGAYGYTF | TGTGCCAGCAGCCAGTCGGGGACAGGGGCTTATGGCTACACCTTC
15 | many | TRBJ2-5 | TRBV7-2 | NA | CASSLQGGDQETQYF | TGTGCCAGCAGCTTACAGGGCGGGGACCAAGAGACCCAGTACTTC
15 | NA | TRBJ2-2 | TRBV19 | NA | CASSRPGRSTGELFF | TGTGCCAGTAGTCGGCCAGGGCGGAGCACCGGGGAGCTGTTTTTT
13 | few | TRBJ2-7 | TRBV7-6 | TRBD1 | CASSRTGTYEQYF | TGTGCCAGCAGCCGGACAGGGACCTACGAGCAGTACTTC
13 | NA | TRBJ1-3 | TRBV29-1 | NA | CSVEGVSGNTIYF | TGCAGCGTTGAGGGGGTATCTGGAAACACCATATATTTT
14 | many | TRBJ2-1 | TRBV7-2 | NA | CASSLRGTYNEQFF | TGTGCCAGCAGCTTGAGAGGTACCTACAATGAGCAGTTCTTC
16 | many | TRBJ1-4 | TRBV12-3/TRBV12-4 | TRBD1 | CASSLGTEPEVEKLFF | TGTGCCAGCAGTCTAGGGACAGAGCCTGAAGTTGAAAAACTGTTTTTT
13 | many | TRBJ2-3 | TRBV19 | NA | CASSISPRDTQYF | TGTGCCAGTAGTATTTCTCCCCGAGATACGCAGTATTTT
15 | many | TRBJ1-1 | TRBV7-2 | TRBD1 | CASSLVGQMNTEAFF | TGTGCCAGCAGCTTAGTGGGACAGATGAACACTGAAGCTTTCTTT
14 | few | TRBJ2-7 | TRBV28 | NA | CASGTLLSSYEQYF | TGTGCCAGCGGGACCCTTCTTAGCTCCTACGAGCAGTACTTC
14 | many | TRBJ2-7 | TRBV7-2 | NA | CASSLSLGTYEQYF | TGTGCCAGCAGCTTAAGCCTCGGGACATACGAGCAGTACTTC
15 | NA | TRBJ1-1 | TRBV20-1 | NA | CSAREGLFMNTEAFF | TGCAGTGCTAGAGAGGGGCTTTTCATGAACACTGAAGCTTTCTTT
14 | many | TRBJ2-1 | TRBV5-6 | NA | CASSPGLRQGEQFF | TGTGCCAGCAGTCCGGGACTCCGGCAAGGTGAGCAGTTCTTC
17 | NA | TRBJ2-5 | TRBV20-1 | TRBD2 | CSARLLAGGAHQETQYF | TGCAGTGCTAGATTACTAGCGGGGGGCGCCCACCAAGAGACCCAGTACTTC
14 | NA | TRBJ1-1 | TRBV5-1 | NA | CASSGQQLNTEAFF | TGCGCCAGCAGCGGACAGCAGTTGAACACTGAAGCTTTCTTT
17 | many | TRBJ2-5 | TRBV11-2 | TRBD2 | CASSRTLMGLAVETQYF | TGTGCCAGCAGTCGTACCCTCATGGGACTAGCGGTAGAGACCCAGTACTTC
11 | many | TRBJ1-2 | TRBV12-3/TRBV12-4 | NA | CASSFNYGYTF | TGTGCCAGCAGTTTTAATTATGGCTACACCTTC
14 | many | TRBJ2-3 | TRBV7-3 | TRBD2 | CASRSGTSADTQYF | TGTGCCAGTAGATCCGGGACTAGTGCAGATACGCAGTATTTT
13 | NA | TRBJ1-2 | TRBV2 | NA | CASSGNRDNGFTF | TGTGCCAGCAGTGGTAACAGGGATAACGGCTTCACCTTC
15 | few | TRBJ2-5 | TRBV7-2 | TRBD1 | CASSLDRGQQETQYF | TGTGCCAGCAGCTTGGACAGGGGGCAACAAGAGACCCAGTACTTC
14 | few | TRBJ2-5 | TRBV18 | TRBD1 | CASSLDRGMETQYF | TGTGCCAGCTCTCTCGACAGGGGAATGGAGACCCAGTACTTC
11 | many | TRBJ2-1 | TRBV7-3 | NA | CASSLTGEQFF | TGTGCCAGCAGCTTGACTGGTGAGCAGTTCTTC
18 | many | TRBJ2-7 | TRBV6-1 | TRBD1 | CASSEATTGTGASYEQYF | TGTGCCAGCAGTGAAGCGACTACCGGGACAGGAGCCTCCTACGAGCAGTACTTC
14 | NA | TRBJ2-6 | TRBV19 | NA | CASSHLSGANVLTF | TGTGCCAGTAGTCATTTATCTGGGGCCAACGTCCTGACTTTC
15 | NA | TRBJ1-2 | TRBV28 | TRBD1 | CASSPPRTGLYGYTF | TGTGCCAGCAGTCCCCCCCGGACAGGGCTTTATGGCTACACCTTC
15 | many | TRBJ1-5 | TRBV7-2 | TRBD1 | CASSLVADRGQPQHF | TGTGCCAGCAGCTTAGTAGCGGACAGGGGCCAGCCCCAGCATTTT
15 | many | TRBJ1-2 | TRBV12-3/TRBV12-4 | TRBD1 | CASSSQRQGVGGYTF | TGTGCCAGCAGTTCTCAACGACAGGGAGTAGGAGGCTACACCTTC
17 | NA | TRBJ1-3 | TRBV23-1 | NA | CASSQSGAGRSGNTIYF | TGCGCCAGCAGTCAATCCGGGGCAGGGCGCTCTGGAAACACCATATATTTT
15 | many | TRBJ2-2 | TRBV11-2 | NA | CASSPISGRPGELFF | TGTGCCAGCAGCCCGATTTCCGGGCGACCCGGGGAGCTGTTTTTT
14 | many | TRBJ2-7 | TRBV28 | NA | CASSYSGGAYEQYF | TGTGCCAGCAGTTACTCAGGGGGGGCCTACGAGCAGTACTTC
15 | many | TRBJ2-3 | TRBV18 | NA | CASSPPGRYTDTQYF | TGTGCCAGCTCACCACCGGGCAGATACACAGATACGCAGTATTTT
14 | once | TRBJ2-7 | TRBV7-3 | TRBD1 | CASSPGTAIYEQYF | TGTGCCAGCAGCCCTGGGACAGCAATCTACGAGCAGTACTTC
13 | many | TRBJ1-1 | TRBV7-2 | NA | CASSLKQNTEAFF | TGTGCCAGCAGCTTAAAACAGAACACTGAAGCTTTCTTT